Listed below are T cell receptor beta chains from one sample, sequenced in a study of graft-versus-host responses after intestinal transplantation. These TCRs' antigens remain unknown. Measured with immunoSEQ multiplex PCR; TCRdb has only the in-frame clones, and not every one. The sample consists of about 130,000 clones, roughly nine tenths of them appearing once. Material: unstimulated CD4+ T cells sorted from spleen or lymph node cells, obtained before intestinal transplant. These receptors all come from a human donor who received an intestinal transplant. Each CDR3 is given with its conserved first and last residue. The order of the fields is D gene, clone size, J gene, V gene, CDR3 length, CDR3 protein, CDR3 DNA. The D gene is left open where the match is weak. Only part of the rows carry a size: once, few, many, or a class if the clone is expanded.

d_gene: NA
abundance: NA
j_gene: TRBJ2-3
v_gene: TRBV7-9
len: 12
CDR3aa: CASSPLVDTQYF
CDR3nt: TGTGCCAGCAGTCCGTTGGTAGATACGCAGTATTTT

d_gene: NA
abundance: NA
j_gene: TRBJ1-1
v_gene: TRBV5-1
len: 14
CDR3aa: CASSWGALGSSAFF
CDR3nt: TGCGCCAGCAGCTGGGGGGCCCTGGGGTCGTCAGCTTTCTTT

d_gene: NA
abundance: NA
j_gene: TRBJ2-7
v_gene: TRBV4-1
len: 17
CDR3aa: CASSQDPQGERSYEQYF
CDR3nt: TGCGCCAGCAGCCAAGATCCCCAGGGAGAAAGGTCCTACGAGCAGTACTTC

d_gene: NA
abundance: NA
j_gene: TRBJ2-2
v_gene: TRBV9
len: 15
CDR3aa: CASSAGGPLSGELFF
CDR3nt: TGTGCCAGCAGCGCTGGGGGCCCCCTTTCCGGGGAGCTGTTTTTT

d_gene: NA
abundance: few
j_gene: TRBJ1-5
v_gene: TRBV18
len: 13
CDR3aa: CASSEQAARPQHF
CDR3nt: TGTGCCAGCTCGGAACAGGCTGCGCGGCCCCAGCATTTT

d_gene: NA
abundance: NA
j_gene: TRBJ1-2
v_gene: TRBV16
len: 14
CDR3aa: CASSQGTSNYGYTF
CDR3nt: TGTGCCAGCAGCCAAGGTACTTCTAACTATGGCTACACCTTC

d_gene: NA
abundance: NA
j_gene: TRBJ2-3
v_gene: TRBV18
len: 13
CDR3aa: CASSLRHGDTQYF
CDR3nt: TGTGCCAGCTCCCTCCGGCATGGAGATACGCAGTATTTT

d_gene: TRBD1
abundance: NA
j_gene: TRBJ1-4
v_gene: TRBV6-5
len: 13
CDR3aa: CASSRQGREKLFF
CDR3nt: TGTGCCAGCAGCAGACAGGGACGTGAAAAACTGTTTTTT

d_gene: NA
abundance: NA
j_gene: TRBJ1-3
v_gene: TRBV6-5
len: 14
CDR3aa: CASSAGPPGNTIYF
CDR3nt: TGTGCCAGCAGTGCAGGGCCGCCTGGAAACACCATATATTTT

d_gene: TRBD1
abundance: NA
j_gene: TRBJ1-2
v_gene: TRBV11-2
len: 13
CDR3aa: CASQGGGSSGYTF
CDR3nt: TGTGCCAGCCAGGGGGGAGGGTCGAGTGGCTACACCTTC

d_gene: NA
abundance: NA
j_gene: TRBJ1-1
v_gene: TRBV11-2
len: 14
CDR3aa: CASSLLGRFTEAFF
CDR3nt: TGTGCCAGCAGCTTACTGGGACGATTCACTGAAGCTTTCTTT

d_gene: NA
abundance: NA
j_gene: TRBJ2-5
v_gene: TRBV2
len: 11
CDR3aa: CASGDQETQYF
CDR3nt: TGTGCCAGTGGGGACCAAGAGACCCAGTACTTC

d_gene: TRBD1
abundance: NA
j_gene: TRBJ2-7
v_gene: TRBV7-8
len: 15
CDR3aa: CASSLEGGRGYEQYF
CDR3nt: TGTGCCAGCAGCCTCGAAGGGGGCAGGGGGTACGAGCAGTACTTC

d_gene: NA
abundance: NA
j_gene: TRBJ2-7
v_gene: TRBV18
len: 14
CDR3aa: CASSPLAEPYEQYF
CDR3nt: TGTGCCAGCTCACCTCTAGCAGAACCTTACGAGCAGTACTTC

d_gene: TRBD1
abundance: NA
j_gene: TRBJ2-7
v_gene: TRBV30
len: 13
CDR3aa: CAWTDRGRNEQYF
CDR3nt: TGTGCCTGGACAGACAGGGGGAGAAACGAGCAGTACTTC